These 31 T cell receptor beta chains came from one sample sequenced in a study of T cells after yellow fever vaccination (dated by TCRdb to about 2019). The library was made by 5' RACE. The sequencer listed for this sample is Illumina NovaSeq 6000. TCRdb trimmed public reads at Q25 via fastp, called clones via MiXCR and kept in-frame beta chains. Each CDR3 protein appears once, grouped with its most common genes and DNA. The sample data list 230,000 or so distinct CDR3 sequences, and over 3% of these were observed just once. Of the sample, over 15% is held by the ten largest clones. This sample's treatment or condition label indicates: live attenuated yellow fever vaccine strain. Sequenced material: PBMCs, taken 15 days after the yellow fever booster vaccination. The receptor source for this set is a man aged 18 to 30 who received the YFV17D yellow fever vaccine.

At least ten counts were recorded for this clonotype. The gene calls are TRBV12-3 or TRBV12-4 and TRBJ1-2, with TRBD1 identical over 10 bases. Germline trimming cut 1 base from V and 4 bases from J; bases unmatched to any gene: 3. This CDR3 has 15 residues. The CDR3 DNA is TGTGCCAGCAGTTTAGGACAGGGGGCGGGCTATGGCTACACCTTC. Its protein is CASSLGQGAGYGYTF.

This clonotype was detected ten times or more. The CDR3 loop reads CASTVYRAGYTF. CDR3 DNA: TGTGCCAGCACAGTTTACCGGGCCGGCTACACCTTC. The rearrangement uses TRBV6-1 and TRBJ1-2; D remains unclear. Trimming stripped 7 bases from V and 8 bases from J, with 14 bases between. The CDR3 extends over 12 amino acids. The germline CDR1 and CDR2 sequences are MNHNS and SASEGT.

This clonotype was seen many times. V gene TRBV29-1 combines with J gene TRBJ2-4; D ambiguous. The V gene lost 1 base and the J gene lost 0 bases, with 10 bases spanning the gap. In germline, CDR1 is SQVTM, CDR2 ANQGSEA. The CDR3 sequence is 15 residues long. The CDR3 loop reads CSVEVDVLAKNIQYF. In nucleotides, the CDR3 is TGCAGCGTTGAAGTGGATGTACTAGCCAAAAACATTCAGTACTTC.

This clonotype was seen many times. The rearrangement links TRBV29-1 to TRBJ2-5; TRBD2 matches 8 bases. The CDR3 runs 13 residues. CDR1 is SQVTM, CDR2 ANQGSEA, per germline. With V trimmed by 6 bases and J by 2 bases, 5 bases remained unmatched. The CDR3, as DNA: TGCAGCGTGGTCCCGGGGGGGCAAGAGACCCAGTACTTC. Protein sequence: CSVVPGGQETQYF.

The table lists this clonotype with many counts. The CDR3 is CASSLRDGYQPQHF. CDR3 sequence (DNA): TGTGCCAGCAGCCTCCGGGACGGCTATCAGCCCCAGCATTTT. This chain uses TRBV5-6 with TRBJ1-5; perhaps TRBD1 as D (5 bases). The CDR3 has 14 residues. Between the trimmed V and J ends, which lost 4 bases and 5 bases, there was a span of 13 bases. Germline V gene lookup returns CDR1 SGHDT and CDR2 YYEEEE.

At least ten counts were recorded for this clonotype. This chain links TRBV7-9 with TRBJ2-1, with 8 nucleotides matching TRBD2. Germline-derived CDR1 and CDR2 are SEHNR and FQNEAQ (reference sequence). Unmatched junction bases numbered 4, after V lost 7 bases and J lost 2 bases. This CDR3 is built from 14 residues. This CDR3 is CASNHGGAYNEQFF. In nucleotides, the CDR3 is TGTGCCAGCAACCACGGGGGGGCCTACAATGAGCAGTTCTTC. Using reference TRBV7-9 and TRBJ2-1 for the parts outside the CDR3, the full variable domain is DTGVSQNPRHKITKRGQNVTFRCDPISEHNRLYWYRQTLGQGPEFLTYFQNEAQLEKSRLLSDRFSAERPKGSFSTLEIQRTEQGDSAMYLCASNHGGAYNEQFFGPGTRLTVL.

This clonotype was recorded many times. J is TRBJ2-1 and V is TRBV7-6; possibly TRBD1 or TRBD2 for D (5 bases each). Trimming removed 8 bases from V and 6 bases from J, with 17 bases in between. The CDR3 has 14 residues. Per germline, CDR1 SGHVS and CDR2 FNYEAQ. CDR3: CASSTEGFGNEQFF. CDR3 nucleotide sequence: TGTGCCAGCTCAACCGAGGGGTTCGGCAATGAGCAGTTCTTC.

This clonotype was recorded at least ten times. V and J are TRBV7-9 and TRBJ1-4; D remains unclear. The CDR3 contains 13 residues. V lost 4 bases to trimming and J lost 0 bases, with 3 bases between them. CDR1 is SEHNR, CDR2 FQNEAQ, per germline (reference sequence). Written as DNA, the CDR3 is TGTGCCAGCAGCTGGGCAACTAATGAAAAACTGTTTTTT. It encodes CASSWATNEKLFF.

This clonotype has ten or more counts. This rearrangement joins TRBV5-4 to TRBJ1-6; D is unresolved. The CDR3 is 15 residues long. CDR1 and CDR2 from the germline V gene are SGHNT and YYREEE (reference sequence). V gave up 0 bases and J gave up 8 bases, with 12 bases separating them. In DNA, the CDR3 is TGTGCCAGCAGCTTGGTCGGGCAGGTGGATTCACCCCTCCACTTT. Amino acid sequence: CASSLVGQVDSPLHF.

The sample holds many counts of this clonotype. The V gene is TRBV5-4, the J gene TRBJ2-1; TRBD2 agrees at 7 bases. Losses at the gene ends were 1 base for V and 7 bases for J; bases not matched to a gene: 11. The CDR3 consists of 16 residues. Germline CDR1 and CDR2: SGHNT and YYREEE (reference sequence). CDR3: CASSLSGAPDLNEQFF. As DNA, the CDR3 is TGTGCCAGCAGCTTGAGCGGGGCGCCTGATCTTAATGAGCAGTTCTTC.

This chain connects TRBV4-1 to TRBJ2-1; 13 nucleotides line up with TRBD2. The CDR3 loop spans 18 amino acids. Trimming took 0 bases from V and 8 from J; bases not matched to a gene: 10. CDR1 and CDR2 (germline): MGHRA, YSYEKL. CDR3 loop: CASSQDLTSGGAEYEQFF. In nucleotides, the CDR3 is TGCGCCAGCAGCCAAGATTTAACTAGCGGGGGGGCAGAATATGAGCAGTTCTTC.

In its sample, this clonotype was seen many times. One end of the junction fails to match germline, which may point to a read error. The rearrangement links TRBV27 to TRBJ2-7, with 13 bases that match TRBD2. The germline V gene has CDR1 MNHEY and CDR2 SMNVEV (reference sequence). CDR3 length equals 14 residues. CDR3 in amino acids: CASSLGGLAGPPHF. Written as DNA, the CDR3 is TGTGCCAGCAGCTTAGGGGGACTAGCGGGGCCCCCCCACTTC.

In its sample, this clonotype was seen many times. This chain uses TRBV5-1 with TRBJ2-5, with 14 bases identical to TRBD2. Trimming removed 1 base from V and 4 bases from J; junction bases left unmatched: 9. CDR3 size: 18 residues. CDR1 is SGHRS and CDR2 is YFSETQ in the germline V gene. DNA of the CDR3: TGCGCCAGCAGCTTGTTACCAGCCGGGACTAGCGGGGGAGAGACCCAGTACTTC. The encoded protein is CASSLLPAGTSGGETQYF.

This clonotype showed up many times. The genes are TRBV11-2 and TRBJ2-7; tentatively, D is TRBD2 (6 bases). This CDR3 contains 15 residues. Germline V gene sequence: CDR1 SGHAT, CDR2 FQNNGV. V was shortened by 5 bases and J by 0 bases, with 14 bases between the two germline ends. As DNA, the CDR3 is TGTGCCAGCAGCGCTCGTACTAGCCTCTCCTACGAGCAGTACGTC. It specifies CASSARTSLSYEQYV.

This clonotype was picked up many times. V is TRBV5-1 and J is TRBJ2-3; D may correspond to TRBD1 or TRBD2 (5 bases each). The germline V gene encodes CDR1 SGHRS and CDR2 YFSETQ. V was clipped by 2 bases and J by 4 bases, with 23 bases between them. The CDR3 covers 18 residues. CDR3 residues: CASSFRFQGTPVADTQYF. CDR3 sequence (DNA): TGCGCCAGCAGCTTTCGGTTTCAAGGGACCCCCGTGGCAGATACGCAGTATTTT.

This chain links TRBV20-1 with TRBJ2-4; D is unclear. The CDR3 contains 12 residues. Germline V CDR1 and CDR2: DFQATT, SNEGSKA (reference sequence). Trimming took off 5 bases at V and 0 bases at J, with 5 bases between the two ends. The CDR3 here is CSAVLAKNIQYF. The CDR3 DNA reads as TGCAGTGCTGTGCTAGCCAAAAACATTCAGTACTTC.

Many counts were recorded for this clonotype. The V call is TRBV4-3, the J call TRBJ1-2; D perhaps matches TRBD1 (6 bases). Per germline, CDR1 LGHNA and CDR2 YSLEER. The ends were cut back, 0 bases at V and 8 bases at J, with 13 bases in the middle. CDR3 length: 14 residues. CDR3 amino acids: CASSQDQLGGGYTF. CDR3 DNA: TGCGCCAGCAGCCAAGATCAGTTGGGGGGCGGCTACACCTTC.

Ten or more counts support this clonotype. The rearrangement joins TRBV7-2 to TRBJ2-3; the D gene is possibly TRBD2 (6 bases). The CDR3 contains 15 residues. The germline V gene encodes CDR1 SGHTA and CDR2 FQGNSA. Trimming removed 3 bases at V and 2 bases at J, with 12 bases between. The CDR3 is CASSFFGGDTDTQYF. CDR3 nucleotides: TGTGCCAGCAGCTTTTTCGGGGGAGACACAGATACGCAGTATTTT.

This clonotype was detected many times. The CDR3 region is CASSPSGTGSYEQYV. The CDR3 DNA follows: TGCGCCAGCAGCCCTTCTGGGACGGGGAGCTACGAGCAGTACGTC. V usage is TRBV5-1 and J usage is TRBJ2-7; D possibly matches TRBD1 or TRBD2 (5 bases each). Trimming shortened V by 4 bases and J by 3 bases, and 17 bases separated the two germline ends. Germline assignment: CDR1 SGHRS and CDR2 YFSETQ. The CDR3 length is 15 residues.

This clonotype was found many times. The chain is built from TRBV6-2 or TRBV6-3 and TRBJ1-4, with unresolved D. The V and J ends lost 7 bases and 4 bases respectively, with 19 bases between them. Germline CDR1 and CDR2: MNHEY and SVGEGT. The CDR3 runs to 16 residues. The chain's CDR3 is CASTDPEGGINEKLFF. DNA of the CDR3: TGTGCCAGCACCGACCCTGAGGGTGGGATTAATGAAAAACTGTTTTTT.

This clonotype was seen many times. The DNA of the CDR3 is TGTGCCAGCAGGGTTAGCGGGGGACTTCCCTACAATGAGCAGTTCTTC. Its translation: CASRVSGGLPYNEQFF. The chain recombines TRBV7-9 with TRBJ2-1; 9 nucleotides align to TRBD2. This CDR3 has 16 amino acids. The germline V gene encodes CDR1 SEHNR and CDR2 FQNEAQ (reference sequence). V was pared by 6 bases and J by 2 bases, with 8 bases of the junction left unmatched.

This clonotype has at least ten counts. The rearrangement joins TRBV7-6 to TRBJ2-1, with no clear D. CDR1 and CDR2 (germline): SGHVS, FNYEAQ. Trimming removed 0 bases at V and 12 bases at J, with 27 bases between. The length of the CDR3 is 18 residues. The CDR3 sequence: CASSLAAHPMKVVSGQFF. CDR3 coding DNA: TGTGCCAGCAGCTTAGCGGCCCACCCCATGAAGGTGGTGAGTGGGCAGTTCTTC.

The chain combines TRBV12-3 or TRBV12-4 with TRBJ2-5; 8 bases align to TRBD1. The V segment lost 6 bases and the J segment 4 bases; nucleotides outside the gene matches: 4. The CDR3 is 13 amino acids. CDR3 sequence: CASRGTGVETQYF. The DNA of the CDR3 is TGTGCCAGCAGGGGGACAGGCGTAGAGACCCAGTACTTC.

This clonotype was seen repeatedly, ten times or more. The chain uses TRBV29-1 and TRBJ1-1, with D possibly TRBD1 on 5 matching bases. This CDR3 spans 15 amino acids. CDR1 is SQVTM, CDR2 ANQGSEA, per germline. Deletions cut 7 bases from V and 0 bases from J, with 18 bases between. The CDR3 protein is CSGRGGWGMNTEAFF. As DNA, the CDR3 is TGCAGCGGAAGGGGCGGCTGGGGTATGAACACTGAAGCTTTCTTT.

Ten or more counts support this clonotype. The chain links TRBV6-9 to TRBJ2-1; 9 nucleotides line up with TRBD1. Germline values: CDR1 MNHGY, CDR2 SVAAGI. The CDR3 is 15 residues long. J was trimmed by 6 bases and V by 8 bases; bases with no gene match: 11. The CDR3 sequence: CASSDRGYVGNEQFF. CDR3 nucleotide sequence: TGTGCCAGCTCGGACAGGGGCTACGTGGGCAATGAGCAGTTCTTC.

This clonotype was counted ten times or more. The chain uses TRBV7-2 and TRBJ2-3; 10 nucleotides align to TRBD2. This CDR3 comprises 14 residues. Losses at the gene ends were 5 bases for V and 7 bases for J; bases not matched to a gene: 6. CDR1 is SGHTA and CDR2 is FQGNSA in the germline V gene. DNA of the CDR3: TGTGCCAGCAGCCCGGGACTAGCGATGAATACGCAGTATTTT. Translated, it gives CASSPGLAMNTQYF.

This clonotype was counted at least ten times. V usage is TRBV18 and J usage is TRBJ1-1; no clear D. The V end was cut by 2 bases, the J end by 0 bases, with 7 bases between. This CDR3 region has 14 residues. CDR1 is KGHSH and CDR2 is LQKENI in the germline V gene. The chain's CDR3 is CASSPRNLNTEAFF. DNA for the CDR3: TGTGCCAGCTCACCAAGGAATTTGAACACTGAAGCTTTCTTT.

This clonotype showed up many times. V usage is TRBV10-3 and J usage is TRBJ2-3, with 11 positions matching TRBD2. This CDR3 contains 17 residues. V trimming: 6 bases; J trimming: 3 bases; junction bases outside the gene matches: 11. Germline CDR1 is ENHRY and CDR2 is SYGVKD. The CDR3 nucleotides are TGTGCCATCAGCCCTAGCGGGGGGAGGTTCTGGACAGATACGCAGTATTTT. Translation gives CAISPSGGRFWTDTQYF.

This sequence joins TRBV19 and TRBJ2-6; D gene uncertain. This CDR3 region has 16 residues. V lost 8 bases, J lost 0 bases, and 14 bases lay in between. Germline CDR1 is LNHDA and CDR2 is SQIVND (reference sequence). The CDR3 DNA reads as TGTGCCAGTCGCCCAGGACGGAACTCTGGGGCCAACGTCCTGACTTTC. Translation: CASRPGRNSGANVLTF.

This clonotype was detected ten times or more. V and J are TRBV3-1 and TRBJ2-5, with no clear D. This CDR3 region has 10 residues. The germline gives CDR1 LGHDT, CDR2 YNNKEL (reference sequence). The V end lost 6 bases, the J end lost 5 bases, and 4 bases lay between the germline ends. The CDR3 loop is CASRKETQYF. CDR3 nucleotides: TGTGCCAGCAGGAAGGAGACCCAGTACTTC.

At least ten counts were recorded for this clonotype. CDR3 sequence: CASSRGLAGGLNTGELFF. The CDR3 region has the DNA TGTGCCAGCAGCCGAGGACTAGCGGGGGGTCTGAACACCGGGGAGCTGTTTTTT. The V call is TRBV3-1, the J call TRBJ2-2; 14 nucleotides match TRBD2. J was trimmed by 1 base and V by 4 bases; bases with no gene match: 5. This CDR3 has 18 residues. Per germline, CDR1 LGHDT and CDR2 YNNKEL (reference sequence).